Shown below are 20 T cell receptor beta chains from a single sample sequenced in a study of cytomegalovirus exposure and HLA in healthy donors. PCR employed 60 Vbeta and 13 Jbeta primers. The data were produced by immunoSEQ multiplex PCR, yet TCRdb's version contains in-frame clones alone and is incomplete. Among about 160,000 clones listed, about four fifths were seen once. Sequenced: PBMCs. These receptors were taken from a woman aged 30 to 39 in good health and CMV-seropositive.

The chain uses TRBV13 and TRBJ1-1; 8 bases line up with TRBD1. The CDR3 has 16 amino acids. Germline V gives CDR1 PRHDT, CDR2 FYEKMQ (reference sequence). V shed 4 bases, J shed 0 bases, and the junction held 7 bases outside the gene matches. The chain's CDR3 is CASSSIRDRMNTEAFF. The CDR3 bases are TGTGCCAGCAGCTCGATCCGGGACAGGATGAACACTGAAGCTTTCTTT.

The chain has TRBV5-5 and TRBJ1-3; D perhaps matches TRBD1 (5 bases). The CDR3 covers 13 residues. CDR1 is SGHKS, CDR2 YYEKEE, per germline (reference sequence). Trimming left V 4 bases short and J 4 bases short, with 9 bases between. The DNA of the CDR3 is TGTGCCAGCAGCCCGGGACTCGGAAACACCATATATTTT. Protein sequence: CASSPGLGNTIYF. Full variable domain (remainder filled in from reference TRBV5-5 and TRBJ1-3): DAGVTQSPTHLIKTRGQQVTLRCSPISGHKSVSWYQQVLGQGPQFIFQYYEKEERGRGNFPDRFSARQFPNYSSELNVNALLLGDSALYLCASSPGLGNTIYFGEGSWLTVV.

The chain carries TRBV14 and TRBJ1-2; 12 bases fit TRBD1. Unmatched junction bases numbered 15, after V lost 4 bases and J lost 6 bases. The germline CDR1 and CDR2 sequences are SGHDN and FVKESK. The CDR3 runs 18 residues. DNA for the CDR3: TGTGCCAGCAGCCTAAGACCGGGACAGGGGGCTTATGAGGATGGCTACACCTTC. It encodes CASSLRPGQGAYEDGYTF. The variable domain in full, with the rest retrieved from reference TRBV14 and TRBJ1-2, is EAGVTQFPSHSVIEKGQTVTLRCDPISGHDNLYWYRRVMGKEIKFLLHFVKESKQDESGMPNNRFLAERTGGTYSTLKVQPAELEDSGVYFCASSLRPGQGAYEDGYTFGSGTRLTVV.

The J gene is TRBJ2-1, the V gene TRBV4-2; D is undetermined. CDR1 is LGHNA and CDR2 is YNFKEQ in the germline V gene. The V gene lost 1 base and the J gene lost 7 bases, with 8 bases spanning the gap. The CDR3 totals 13 residues. CDR3 loop: CASSQGGQNEQFF. The CDR3 DNA reads TGTGCCAGCAGCCAAGGTGGGCAGAATGAGCAGTTCTTC.

This rearrangement joins TRBV7-3 to TRBJ2-3, with 9 bases identical to TRBD2. V shed 4 bases, J shed 8 bases, and the junction held 7 bases outside the gene matches. Germline V gene data show CDR1 as SGHTA and CDR2 as FQGTGA. This CDR3 is 14 amino acids long. The CDR3 nucleotides read TGTGCCAGCAGCTCTAGCGGGGCGAGGGGTACGCAGTATTTT. Protein sequence: CASSSSGARGTQYF. Drawing the rest from reference TRBV7-3 and TRBJ2-3, the complete variable domain is GAGVSQTPSNKVTEKGKYVELRCDPISGHTALYWYRQSLGQGPEFLIYFQGTGAADDSGLPNDRFFAVRPEGSVSTLKIQRTERGDSAVYLCASSSSGARGTQYFGPGTRLTVL.

The V call is TRBV18, the J call TRBJ2-2, with a tentative D call TRBD1 (5 bases). The V end lost 4 bases, the J end lost 7 bases, and 22 bases lay between the germline ends. CDR1 and CDR2 (germline): KGHSH, LQKENI. This CDR3 contains 17 residues. The CDR3 nucleotides are TGTGCCAGCTCACGCAGAGTTGATATAGGGGTCAACGGGGAGCTGTTTTTT. Its translation is CASSRRVDIGVNGELFF.

The chain uses TRBV14 and TRBJ1-2; possibly TRBD1 for D (5 bases). The V end lost 2 bases, the J end lost 5 bases, and 6 bases lay between the germline ends. In germline, CDR1 is SGHDN, CDR2 FVKESK. This CDR3 contains 12 residues. CDR3 DNA sequence: TGTGCCAGCAGCCAACAGGGTTATGGCTACACCTTC. Translated, it gives CASSQQGYGYTF.

V is TRBV5-4 and J is TRBJ2-2; D possibly corresponds to TRBD1 (5 bases). In germline, CDR1 is SGHNT, CDR2 YYREEE (reference sequence). The CDR3 sequence is 15 residues long. V was clipped by 0 bases and J by 5 bases, with 11 bases between them. The CDR3 DNA is TGTGCCAGCAGCTTGGTAGGGGCACGAACCGGGGAGCTGTTTTTT. Protein product: CASSLVGARTGELFF.

V usage is TRBV5-1 and J usage is TRBJ2-7, with 7 bases aligning to TRBD2. V lost 0 bases and J lost 1; bases outside the gene matches: 10. The germline gives CDR1 SGHRS, CDR2 YFSETQ. This CDR3 is 17 amino acids long. The CDR3 sequence is CASSLGRVAGSSYEQYF. The CDR3 DNA is TGCGCCAGCAGCTTGGGGAGGGTAGCGGGCTCGTCCTACGAGCAGTACTTC.

This chain links TRBV4-3 with TRBJ2-5; TRBD2 might be the D (5 bases). The V end was cut by 4 bases, the J end by 4 bases, with 19 bases between. The CDR3 extends over 16 amino acids. Germline V gene data show CDR1 as LGHNA and CDR2 as YSLEER. This chain's CDR3 is CASSLRQGGLGETQYF. The CDR3, as DNA: TGCGCCAGCAGCCTAAGACAAGGAGGACTTGGAGAGACCCAGTACTTC.

V gene TRBV29-1 combines with J gene TRBJ2-1; 9 nucleotides line up with TRBD2. Germline values: CDR1 SQVTM, CDR2 ANQGSEA. The CDR3 consists of 16 residues. J lost 4 bases, V lost 1 base, and 8 bases had no gene match. The CDR3 sequence is CSVEGRSSGVYNEQFF. Written as DNA, the CDR3 is TGCAGCGTTGAAGGTCGTTCTAGCGGGGTTTACAATGAGCAGTTCTTC.

The chain is built from TRBV5-6 and TRBJ1-1; unclear D gene. The CDR3 is made up of 14 amino acids. CDR1 and CDR2 from the germline V gene are SGHDT and YYEEEE. V was shortened by 5 bases and J by 6 bases, with 17 bases between the two germline ends. CDR3 amino acids: CASRGDIAGSEAFF. The CDR3 DNA sequence: TGTGCCAGCAGGGGAGACATCGCCGGATCTGAAGCTTTCTTT. The entire variable domain, with the rest obtained from reference TRBV5-6 and TRBJ1-1, is as follows: DAGVTQSPTHLIKTRGQQVTLRCSPKSGHDTVSWYQQALGQGPQFIFQYYEEEERQRGNFPDRFSGHQFPNYSSELNVNALLLGDSALYLCASRGDIAGSEAFFGQGTRLTVV.

The genes are TRBV7-2 and TRBJ2-5; TRBD1 aligns across 8 bases. This CDR3 region has 15 residues. Germline trimming cut 5 bases from V and 0 bases from J; bases unmatched to any gene: 5. From germline, CDR1 is SGHTA and CDR2 FQGNSA. Here the CDR3 DNA reads TGTGCCAGCAGCAGGGGACAGGAGTACCAAGAGACCCAGTACTTC. Its translation is CASSRGQEYQETQYF.

This chain connects TRBV4-3 to TRBJ1-1; D ambiguous. Germline CDR1 LGHNA, CDR2 YSLEER. The CDR3 totals 15 residues. V was clipped by 1 base and J by 0 bases, with 9 bases between them. CDR3 in DNA: TGCGCCAGCAGCCAAGTTTTACAGATGAACACTGAAGCTTTCTTT. Translating it yields CASSQVLQMNTEAFF.

The chain couples TRBV9 to TRBJ2-7; D possibly corresponds to TRBD1 (5 bases). The CDR3 consists of 14 residues. The germline CDR1 and CDR2 sequences are SGDLS and YYNGEE. Trimming removed 3 bases from V and 3 bases from J, with 13 bases in between. The DNA of the CDR3 is TGTGCCAGCAGCGGGACACCCACGGGCTACGAGCAGTACTTC. This translates into CASSGTPTGYEQYF.

This chain joins TRBV4-1 and TRBJ1-2, with 11 bases that match TRBD1. Unmatched junction bases numbered 7, after V lost 3 bases and J lost 4 bases. This CDR3 region has 16 residues. The germline V gene encodes CDR1 MGHRA and CDR2 YSYEKL. The CDR3 sequence is CASSHPRDRGFYGYTF. Written as DNA, the CDR3 is TGCGCCAGCAGCCACCCTCGGGACAGGGGGTTCTATGGCTACACCTTC.

The V gene is TRBV5-5, the J gene TRBJ2-3; D not certain. The CDR3 contains 14 residues. Germline CDR1 is SGHKS and CDR2 is YYEKEE (reference sequence). Trimming took off 0 bases at V and 2 bases at J, with 7 bases between the two ends. The CDR3 coding sequence is TGTGCCAGCAGCTTGGACAGAGTCACAGATACGCAGTATTTT. Encoded protein: CASSLDRVTDTQYF.

V and J are TRBV5-1 and TRBJ2-3; TRBD1 might be the D (6 bases). The germline CDR1 and CDR2 sequences are SGHRS and YFSETQ. Trimming removed 0 bases from V and 5 bases from J, with 7 bases in between. The CDR3 spans 13 residues. CDR3 nucleotide sequence: TGCGCCAGCAGCTTGGAGGGACAAGATACGCAGTATTTT. Its translation: CASSLEGQDTQYF.

V gene TRBV7-9 combines with J gene TRBJ2-1, with D perhaps matching TRBD1 (6 bases). The V end lost 6 bases, the J end lost 9 bases, and 21 bases lay between the germline ends. The CDR3 consists of 15 residues. Per germline, CDR1 SEHNR and CDR2 FQNEAQ (reference sequence). This CDR3 is CASRPAGAGHREQFF. The CDR3 nucleotides are TGTGCCAGCAGACCCGCAGGGGCCGGACATCGTGAGCAGTTCTTC.

The chain couples TRBV19 to TRBJ1-4; no clear D. The CDR3 consists of 14 residues. Germline V gene sequence: CDR1 LNHDA, CDR2 SQIVND (reference sequence). The germline V and J ends were trimmed by 5 bases and 6 bases, with 13 bases remaining between them. In DNA form, the CDR3 reads TGTGCCAGTAGTCCTCAAATGCCGGATGAAAAACTGTTTTTT. Amino acids: CASSPQMPDEKLFF. Looking up the rest from reference TRBV19 and TRBJ1-4 gives the full variable domain: DGGITQSPKYLFRKEGQNVTLSCEQNLNHDAMYWYRQDPGQGLRLIYYSQIVNDFQKGDIAEGYSVSREKKESFPLTVTSAQKNPTAFYLCASSPQMPDEKLFFGSGTQLSVL.